This TCR beta chain is from a study of human T cells and chemical hapten exposure. Trimming stripped 1 base from V and 9 bases from J, with 12 bases between. CDR1 is LNHNV and CDR2 is YYDKDF in the germline V gene (reference sequence). The length of the CDR3 is 13 residues. Time point specified: patch test 3, about 24 weeks after DPC sensitization. The treatment here: therapeutic diphenylcyclopropenone sensitization with weekly scalp DPC. TCRdb reanalysed the RACE reads using MiXCR and keeps one entry per CDR3 protein. The sample yields about 160,000 distinct CDR3 sequences, roughly 25% seen once. This clonotype showed up just a few times.

This chain uses TRBV15 with TRBJ1-2, with no clear D. The origin of this receptor is a woman aged 18-29 years with alopecia areata. Some clones in this sample may be carry-over from other donors' samples. This specimen was whole blood, taken in connection with sensitization to the hapten diphenylcyclopropenone (DPC). The CDR3 loop reads CATSRGGTVSYTF. DNA of the CDR3: TGTGCCACCAGCAGAGGTGGAACTGTAAGCTACACCTTC.